This T cell receptor (beta chain) was identified during a study of chemoradiotherapy in HPV16-positive cancers. The wider study: A couple of HPV16-positive patients' cells yielded candidate HPV-specific clones and common motifs.

Libraries were prepared by immunoSEQ multiplex PCR; TCRdb keeps only in-frame clonotypes and omits some of them. The sample records over 10,000 clones, about 85% being singletons. General study points: During treatment, candidate HPV-specific clones and E7-related motifs expanded in tumor.

This clone has only one observation. Its matching antigen is unknown. Trimming removed 6 bases at V and 3 bases at J, with 14 bases between. CDR1 and CDR2 (germline): SNHLY, FYNNEI. The CDR3 contains 15 residues. The rearrangement uses TRBV2 and TRBJ1-4; the D is unclear. Sequencing was performed on blood, taken from a patient who underwent chemoradiotherapy. This receptor was obtained from a human donor with HPV-associated anogenital cancer. The CDR3 nucleotides read TGTGCCAGCAGGGGCCAATCTTGGGCTAATGAAAAACTGTTTTTT. Residues: CASRGQSWANEKLFF.